The clone carrying this TCR beta chain was seen at least ten times. Germline trimming cut 2 bases from V and 2 bases from J; bases unmatched to any gene: 6. Germline-derived CDR1 and CDR2 are MNHEY and SVGEGT. The CDR3 covers 17 residues. The data were taken from a study of T-cell reconstitution after alpha-beta-depleted transplantation in children. As it was prepared, the TCRbeta library received unique molecular identifiers. TCRdb itself ran the PCR reads through MiXCR, one entry per CDR3 protein. The sample gives a few hundred thousand distinct CDR3 sequences, 7.5% to 10% of which show up once; approximately 4.7% is in the top ten.

This clonotype was sampled from a human donor who donated a stem cell graft to a child with SCID. Source: PBMCs from the stem cell graft donor, taken from the stem cell graft. V and J are TRBV6-2 or TRBV6-3 and TRBJ2-1, with 10 bases matching TRBD2. CDR3 amino acids: CASSYHRLAGTYNEQFF. The CDR3, as DNA: TGTGCCAGCAGTTACCACCGACTAGCGGGTACCTACAATGAGCAGTTCTTC.